Each of the 10 T cell receptor beta chains below was sequenced from the same sample in a study of siplizumab effects on memory and regulatory T cells. TCRdb's table, derived via immunoSEQ multiplex PCR, lists solely in-frame clones and lacks some. The sample has some 7,000 clones, approximately 70% seen once. The source material was effector memory CD8+ T cells sorted from blood. The sample's subset: unstimulated CD8+ effector memory T cells. The origin of the receptors is a human donor in good health.

The chain uses TRBV19 and TRBJ2-1, with 13 bases fitting TRBD2. This CDR3 comprises 15 residues. Unmatched junction bases numbered 0, after V lost 1 base and J lost 6 bases. From germline, CDR1 is LNHDA and CDR2 SQIVND (reference sequence). CDR3 sequence reads: CASSIGTSGSNEQFF. The CDR3 nucleotides are TGTGCCAGTAGTATAGGGACTAGCGGGAGCAATGAGCAGTTCTTC.

This chain connects TRBV6-6 to TRBJ2-2; no clear D gene. CDR3 length: 12 amino acids. Germline CDR1 reads MNHNY; CDR2 reads SVGAGI (reference sequence). V lost 6 bases and J 6 bases, leaving 8 bases between the germline ends. This chain's CDR3 is CASRRDAGELFF. The CDR3 nucleotides read TGTGCCAGCAGAAGAGATGCCGGGGAGCTGTTTTTT.

The chain employs TRBV4-1 and TRBJ2-1; TRBD1 or TRBD2 may be the D gene (5 bases each). Trimming took off 0 bases at V and 9 bases at J, with 15 bases between the two ends. CDR3 length: 15 residues. Germline assignment: CDR1 MGHRA and CDR2 YSYEKL. In DNA form, the CDR3 reads TGCGCCAGCAGCCAAGAAGGGGACGCGGCCATTGAGCAGTTCTTC. Its translation is CASSQEGDAAIEQFF.

This clone occurred a few times. The chain recombines TRBV7-9 with TRBJ1-2, with D hard to call. This CDR3 contains 14 residues. Germline V gives CDR1 SEHNR, CDR2 FQNEAQ (reference sequence). V lost 5 bases and J 7 bases, leaving 17 bases between the germline ends. CDR3 nucleotide sequence: TGTGCCAGCAGCCGAGGGCCGATAGAAGGTGGCTACACCTTC. Its protein product is CASSRGPIEGGYTF. Based on the CDR3 plus reference TRBV7-9 and TRBJ1-2, the full variable domain is DTGVSQNPRHKITKRGQNVTFRCDPISEHNRLYWYRQTLGQGPEFLTYFQNEAQLEKSRLLSDRFSAERPKGSFSTLEIQRTEQGDSAMYLCASSRGPIEGGYTFGSGTRLTVV.

In its sample, this clone was seen once. The chain employs TRBV5-6 and TRBJ2-1, with 10 bases lining up with TRBD2. Germline loops: CDR1 SGHDT, CDR2 YYEEEE. Germline trimming cut 1 base from V and 7 bases from J; bases unmatched to any gene: 11. This CDR3 spans 17 amino acids. The CDR3 reads CASSLFTSGDWGNEQFF. CDR3 nucleotides: TGTGCCAGCAGCTTGTTTACTAGCGGGGATTGGGGAAATGAGCAGTTCTTC.

This clone was observed once. In DNA form, the CDR3 reads TGTGCCAGTAGTATAGGGATCACAGATACGCAGTATTTT. It encodes CASSIGITDTQYF. The gene calls are TRBV19 and TRBJ2-3; no clear D. Germline CDR1 reads LNHDA; CDR2 reads SQIVND (reference sequence). V gave up 1 base and J gave up 2 bases, with 4 bases separating them. The CDR3 is 13 amino acids.

V gene TRBV9 combines with J gene TRBJ1-5, with D hard to call. CDR1 is SGDLS, CDR2 YYNGEE, per germline. The CDR3 contains 13 residues. Trimming left V 0 bases short and J 3 bases short, with 4 bases between. The CDR3 nucleotides are TGTGCCAGCAGCGTAGGGGACAATCAGCCCCAGCATTTT. This encodes CASSVGDNQPQHF.

A remark on this clone: A junction end diverges from the germline sequence, so it may reflect a read error. This chain's CDR3 is CASGGGEGTDTQYF. The CDR3 DNA reads TGTGCCAGCGGTGGGGGCGAAGGCACGGATACGCAGTATTTT. This chain connects TRBV6-4 to TRBJ2-3; perhaps TRBD1 as D (6 bases). CDR3 length: 14 residues. The germline V gene has CDR1 MRHNA and CDR2 SNTAGT.

This sequence joins TRBV9 and TRBJ2-1, with D maybe TRBD2 (5 bases). The V gene lost 6 bases and the J gene lost 5 bases, with 18 bases spanning the gap. The CDR3 sequence is 15 residues long. From germline, CDR1 is SGDLS and CDR2 YYNGEE. The CDR3 DNA sequence: TGTGCCAGCACCCTTGGAGGCCCGGCGGACAATGAGCAGTTCTTC. It specifies CASTLGGPADNEQFF.

The gene calls are TRBV10-3 and TRBJ1-2; no definite D call. The CDR3 extends over 14 amino acids. From germline, CDR1 is ENHRY and CDR2 SYGVKD. Trimming cost V 0 bases and J 1 base, with 6 bases left between them. The CDR3 DNA sequence: TGTGCCATCAGTGAGTCCGCCGATAACTATGGCTACACCTTC. Translation gives CAISESADNYGYTF.